The 20 T cell receptor beta chains presented below share a single source sample, sequenced in a study of shared clonotypes between healthy human individuals. The table came from immunoSEQ multiplex PCR; TCRdb's copy has only in-frame clones and leaves some out. The sample gives millions of clones, roughly nine tenths of which show up once; more than 0.12% is in the top ten. The sample was naive CD4+ T cells sorted from blood. This sample's subset: CD45RA+ positively selected. The receptors stem from a man between 18 and 29 years old in good health.

As regards this clone: Different DNA sequences within this sample yield the same CDR3. This chain links TRBV29-1 with TRBJ2-2; D remains unclear. Germline V gene sequence: CDR1 SQVTM, CDR2 ANQGSEA. V was trimmed by 4 bases and J by 2 bases, leaving 5 bases between them. The CDR3 is 12 residues long. CDR3 protein: CSVGRNTGELFF. CDR3 bases: TGCAGCGTTGGTAGAAACACCGGGGAGCTGTTTTTT.

This chain links TRBV6-6 with TRBJ1-2, with D hard to call. The CDR3 runs to 12 residues. V lost 8 bases, J lost 5 bases, and 12 bases lay in between. CDR1 and CDR2 from the germline V gene are MNHNY and SVGAGI (reference sequence). The chain's CDR3 is CASLGGGYGYTF. DNA for the CDR3: TGTGCCAGCCTGGGAGGAGGGTATGGCTACACCTTC.

V and J are TRBV9 and TRBJ2-1; TRBD1 or TRBD2 may be the D gene (6 bases each). The CDR3 runs to 14 residues. The germline CDR1 and CDR2 sequences are SGDLS and YYNGEE. Trimming removed 4 bases from V and 12 bases from J, with 20 bases in between. DNA of the CDR3: TGTGCCAGCAGCCCTCAAGGAGGGGGGCTAGGGCAGTTCTTC. Translation gives CASSPQGGGLGQFF.

The CDR3 bases are TGTGCCAGCAGCTTAGGACAGGGCGCAGATACGCAGTATTTT. Protein sequence: CASSLGQGADTQYF. The V call is TRBV5-4, the J call TRBJ2-3, with 8 bases lining up with TRBD1. Germline V gene data show CDR1 as SGHNT and CDR2 as YYREEE (reference sequence). There are 14 residues in the CDR3. V lost 2 bases and J lost 4; bases outside the gene matches: 3.

J is TRBJ2-1 and V is TRBV11-3, with no clear D. The CDR3 has 12 amino acids. Germline V CDR1 and CDR2: SGHNT, YENEEA. The V gene lost 5 bases and the J gene lost 9 bases, with 11 bases spanning the gap. Here the CDR3 reads CASSTTGGEQFF. CDR3 coding DNA: TGTGCCAGCAGCACGACGGGTGGTGAGCAGTTCTTC.

The genes are TRBV6-6 and TRBJ2-1; TRBD2 matches 13 bases. CDR1 MNHNY and CDR2 SVGAGI come from the germline V gene (reference sequence). This CDR3 spans 16 amino acids. Trimming cost V 2 bases and J 8 bases; bases outside gene matches: 6. The CDR3: CASSYHTSGGDYEQFF. The CDR3 coding sequence is TGTGCCAGCAGTTACCATACTAGCGGGGGGGACTATGAGCAGTTCTTC.

The rearrangement joins TRBV28 to TRBJ2-3; D tentatively reads TRBD1 or TRBD2 (6 bases each). Germline-derived CDR1 and CDR2 are MDHEN and SYDVKM. Trimming pared 8 bases from V and 4 bases from J, leaving 22 bases between. The CDR3 runs to 16 residues. This CDR3 reads CASEQGASARADTQYF. CDR3 DNA sequence: TGTGCCAGCGAACAGGGAGCTAGCGCAAGGGCAGATACGCAGTATTTT.

This clone showed up just once. The genes are TRBV7-6 and TRBJ2-6; no firm D call. There are 17 residues in the CDR3. Trimming shortened V by 3 bases and J by 0 bases, and 12 bases separated the two germline ends. The germline CDR1 and CDR2 sequences are SGHVS and FNYEAQ. The DNA of the CDR3 is TGTGCCAGCAGCTTGGGTGGCACTTACTCTGGGGCCAACGTCCTGACTTTC. Its translation: CASSLGGTYSGANVLTF. Full variable domain (missing parts from reference TRBV7-6 and TRBJ2-6): GAGVSQSPRYKVTKRGQDVALRCDPISGHVSLYWYRQALGQGPEFLTYFNYEAQQDKSGLPNDRFSAERPEGSISTLTIQRTEQRDSAMYRCASSLGGTYSGANVLTFGAGSRLTVL.

V is TRBV27 and J is TRBJ2-5; D is unclear. The ends were cut back, 3 bases at V and 5 bases at J, with 13 bases in the middle. This CDR3 comprises 14 residues. In germline, CDR1 is MNHEY, CDR2 SMNVEV (reference sequence). DNA of the CDR3: TGTGCCAGCAGTTTTTCCTCCCTGGGGGAGACCCAGTACTTC. It is translated as CASSFSSLGETQYF.

The chain carries TRBV7-2 and TRBJ1-1; no definite D call. The CDR3 extends over 13 amino acids. The germline gives CDR1 SGHTA, CDR2 FQGNSA. Trimming cost V 4 bases and J 4 bases, with 10 bases left between them. This chain's CDR3 is CASSWQEGTEAFF. CDR3 sequence (DNA): TGTGCCAGCAGCTGGCAAGAGGGCACTGAAGCTTTCTTT.

CDR3 residues: CASSLRPTGETQYF. The CDR3 coding sequence is TGTGCCAGCAGCTTACGACCCACCGGGGAGACCCAGTACTTC. V and J are TRBV5-4 and TRBJ2-5; D uncertain. Between the trimmed V and J ends, which lost 2 bases and 5 bases, there was a span of 13 bases. The CDR3 runs 14 residues. Germline CDR1 reads SGHNT; CDR2 reads YYREEE (reference sequence).

This clone was recorded only once. This chain joins TRBV11-2 and TRBJ2-7, with D perhaps matching TRBD1 or TRBD2 (5 bases each). Germline CDR1 reads SGHAT; CDR2 reads FQNNGV. V dropped 5 bases and J dropped 0 bases, with 23 bases sitting between them. This CDR3 region has 18 residues. The CDR3 nucleotides are TGTGCCAGCAGCCCACCGACCGGGGACCGTACGAGCTCCTACGAGCAGTACTTC. This gives the protein CASSPPTGDRTSSYEQYF.

This clone was observed a handful of times. The chain recombines TRBV29-1 with TRBJ1-1; tentative D call: TRBD1 (5 bases). This CDR3 has 13 amino acids. Germline loops: CDR1 SQVTM, CDR2 ANQGSEA. V gave up 4 bases and J gave up 2 bases, with 11 bases separating them. The CDR3 region has the DNA TGCAGCGTTGGTGGCAGGGTCAACACTGAAGCTTTCTTT. Translated: CSVGGRVNTEAFF.

This clone appeared a few times. The chain is built from TRBV9 and TRBJ1-2; D gene uncertain. V lost 0 bases and J 6 bases, leaving 9 bases between the germline ends. There are 13 residues in the CDR3. CDR1 and CDR2 from the germline V gene are SGDLS and YYNGEE. CDR3 DNA sequence: TGTGCCAGCAGCGTAGTCGTGGGGAATGGCTACACCTTC. This sequence encodes CASSVVVGNGYTF.

This chain joins TRBV15 and TRBJ2-7, with 8 bases lining up with TRBD2. The germline gives CDR1 LNHNV, CDR2 YYDKDF (reference sequence). V was clipped by 5 bases and J by 6 bases; unmatched bases: 18. The CDR3 has 17 amino acids. The CDR3 spells CATSGPHGGGPLREQYF. The CDR3 nucleotides read TGTGCCACCAGCGGACCCCATGGCGGGGGGCCCCTACGCGAGCAGTACTTC.

V and J are TRBV18 and TRBJ1-6; D may be TRBD1 (5 bases). Trimming pared 4 bases from V and 5 bases from J, leaving 6 bases between. The germline gives CDR1 KGHSH, CDR2 LQKENI. The CDR3 runs to 13 residues. For the CDR3, the DNA is TGTGCCAGCTCACAAGGGGATAATTCACCCCTCCACTTT. This sequence encodes CASSQGDNSPLHF.

As concerns this clone: This CDR3 is also generated by other DNA sequences in the sample. The chain is built from TRBV10-3 and TRBJ2-5, with D possibly matching TRBD2 (5 bases). Germline V lookup: CDR1 ENHRY, CDR2 SYGVKD. The CDR3 is 12 amino acids. The ends were cut back, 3 bases at V and 4 bases at J, with 6 bases in the middle. Here the CDR3 reads CAISEAAETQYF. The CDR3 bases are TGTGCCATCAGTGAAGCGGCAGAGACCCAGTACTTC.

The chain is built from TRBV14 and TRBJ1-6, with no clear D. Trimming removed 4 bases from V and 9 bases from J, with 19 bases in between. This CDR3 region has 16 residues. Germline assignment: CDR1 SGHDN and CDR2 FVKESK. Here the CDR3 reads CASSPLRLGSGSPLHF. In DNA, the CDR3 is TGTGCCAGCAGCCCACTTAGGCTGGGTAGCGGTTCACCCCTCCACTTT.

The chain combines TRBV7-2 with TRBJ1-2; D not certain. The CDR3 is made up of 14 amino acids. Germline CDR1 and CDR2: SGHTA and FQGNSA. V lost 1 base and J lost 4, with 10 bases in between. Here the CDR3 reads CASSLEHQFYGYTF. The DNA for the CDR3 is TGTGCCAGCAGCTTAGAACACCAGTTCTATGGCTACACCTTC.

This chain connects TRBV11-2 to TRBJ2-7, with D uncertain. CDR1 is SGHAT, CDR2 FQNNGV, per germline. This CDR3 has 15 amino acids. V was pared by 0 bases and J by 0 bases, with 9 bases between. CDR3 residues: CASSLDLVGSYEQYF. The DNA of the CDR3 is TGTGCCAGCAGCTTAGATCTGGTCGGCTCCTACGAGCAGTACTTC.